A selection of T cell receptor beta chains follows, all from one sample in a study of control samples from healthy donors and cancer patients. The table came from immunoSEQ multiplex PCR; TCRdb's copy has only in-frame clones and leaves some out. The sample includes 130,000 or so clones, about 83% of them seen just once. The sequenced sample consisted of blood. The receptor set was obtained from a man aged 25 to 40 in good health. Both conserved end residues are part of each CDR3. D genes are given only for firm matches. Clone size is not always given. Where it is, it says once, few, many or a class for expanded clones.

d_gene: .
v_gene: TRBV9
abundance: .
j_gene: TRBJ1-4
CDR3nt: TGTGCCAGCAGCGCGGGGGGTGTAACTAATGAAAAACTGTTTTTT
CDR3aa: CASSAGGVTNEKLFF

d_gene: .
v_gene: TRBV28
abundance: .
j_gene: TRBJ1-1
CDR3nt: TGTGCCAGTTCTGGACAGAACACTGAAGCTTTCTTT
CDR3aa: CASSGQNTEAFF

d_gene: .
v_gene: TRBV7-6
abundance: .
j_gene: TRBJ2-1
CDR3nt: TGTGCCAGCGCAAGGGGGGCCGGGGCAAACAATGAGCAGTTCTTC
CDR3aa: CASARGAGANNEQFF

d_gene: .
v_gene: TRBV29-1
abundance: .
j_gene: TRBJ2-1
CDR3nt: TGCAGCGTCCCGGGCCCGAGGGGCTACAATGAGCAGTTCTTC
CDR3aa: CSVPGPRGYNEQFF

d_gene: TRBD1
v_gene: TRBV3-1/TRBV3-2
abundance: .
j_gene: TRBJ2-5
CDR3nt: TGTGCCAGCAGTCCTACAGGGGCGTCGAAGACCCAGTACTTC
CDR3aa: CASSPTGASKTQYF

d_gene: .
v_gene: TRBV5-1
abundance: .
j_gene: TRBJ1-4
CDR3nt: TGCGCCAGCAGCTTGGGGGGCAGGCCGGATGAAAAACTGTTTTTT
CDR3aa: CASSLGGRPDEKLFF

d_gene: TRBD1
v_gene: TRBV5-1
abundance: .
j_gene: TRBJ1-1
CDR3nt: TGCGCCAGCAGCTTCACAGGGGCTATGAACACTGAAGCTTTCTTT
CDR3aa: CASSFTGAMNTEAFF

d_gene: .
v_gene: TRBV6-5
abundance: .
j_gene: TRBJ1-6
CDR3nt: TGTGCCAGCAGTTACGGGGCGGGGAATTCACCCCTCCACTTT
CDR3aa: CASSYGAGNSPLHF

d_gene: .
v_gene: TRBV29-1
abundance: few
j_gene: TRBJ1-1
CDR3nt: TGCAGCGTTTCAGAGGGGAAGACTGAAGCTTTCTTT
CDR3aa: CSVSEGKTEAFF

d_gene: .
v_gene: TRBV7-2
abundance: .
j_gene: TRBJ2-3
CDR3nt: TGTGCCAGCAGAGTGGGGGGGCTAGCAACCACAGATACGCAGTATTTT
CDR3aa: CASRVGGLATTDTQYF

d_gene: .
v_gene: TRBV12-3/TRBV12-4
abundance: .
j_gene: TRBJ1-1
CDR3nt: TGTGCCAGCAGTTCAATCACTGAAGCTTTCTTT
CDR3aa: CASSSITEAFF

d_gene: .
v_gene: TRBV18
abundance: .
j_gene: TRBJ1-1
CDR3nt: TGTGCCAGCTCACCAAGGGCGAACACTGAAGCTTTCTTT
CDR3aa: CASSPRANTEAFF

d_gene: .
v_gene: TRBV7-9
abundance: .
j_gene: TRBJ2-3
CDR3nt: TGTGCCAGCAGCTCGGTCCGGGATACGCAGTATTTT
CDR3aa: CASSSVRDTQYF

d_gene: TRBD1
v_gene: TRBV11-2
abundance: once
j_gene: TRBJ1-2
CDR3nt: TGTGCCAGCAGCTTAGATCAGGGACAGGGCTCTGGCTACACCTTC
CDR3aa: CASSLDQGQGSGYTF

d_gene: TRBD2
v_gene: TRBV28
abundance: .
j_gene: TRBJ2-2
CDR3nt: TGTGCCAGCAGGTTAGCGGGGGACAACACCGGGGAGCTGTTTTTT
CDR3aa: CASRLAGDNTGELFF

d_gene: .
v_gene: TRBV5-1
abundance: .
j_gene: TRBJ2-1
CDR3nt: TGCGCCAGCAGCTCCTCCGGGACCTACAATGAGCAGTTCTTC
CDR3aa: CASSSSGTYNEQFF

d_gene: .
v_gene: TRBV9
abundance: .
j_gene: TRBJ2-7
CDR3nt: TGTGCCAGCAGCGTGGAAGGTGGGGCTAGGTACGAGCAGTACTTC
CDR3aa: CASSVEGGARYEQYF

d_gene: .
v_gene: TRBV30
abundance: .
j_gene: TRBJ2-6
CDR3nt: TGTGCCTACAGGGTGTCTGGGGCCAACGTCCTGACTTTC
CDR3aa: CAYRVSGANVLTF

d_gene: .
v_gene: TRBV19
abundance: .
j_gene: TRBJ2-3
CDR3nt: TGTGCCAGTAGTGCCGCGGGGACAGATACGCAGTATTTT
CDR3aa: CASSAAGTDTQYF

d_gene: .
v_gene: TRBV30
abundance: once
j_gene: TRBJ1-3
CDR3nt: TGTGCCTCGGACGAACTCTCTGGAAACACCATATATTTT
CDR3aa: CASDELSGNTIYF

d_gene: .
v_gene: TRBV4-1
abundance: .
j_gene: TRBJ2-2
CDR3nt: TGCGCCAGCAGCCAAGCTTTGAACACCGGGGAGCTGTTTTTT
CDR3aa: CASSQALNTGELFF

d_gene: .
v_gene: TRBV18
abundance: .
j_gene: TRBJ1-3
CDR3nt: TGTGCCAGCTCCCCGGACGTCGGACTCAGCTCTGGAAACACCATATATTTT
CDR3aa: CASSPDVGLSSGNTIYF

d_gene: .
v_gene: TRBV28
abundance: .
j_gene: TRBJ1-1
CDR3nt: TGTGCCAGCAGTGCCCCCGGGAGCGCAGAGAACACTGAAGCTTTCTTT
CDR3aa: CASSAPGSAENTEAFF

d_gene: TRBD2
v_gene: TRBV7-8
abundance: .
j_gene: TRBJ2-1
CDR3nt: TGTGCCAGCAGCTTAGGGGAGGGGACTGAGCAGTTCTTC
CDR3aa: CASSLGEGTEQFF

d_gene: .
v_gene: TRBV14
abundance: .
j_gene: TRBJ1-4
CDR3nt: TGTGCCAGCGGGCGGTATAATGAAAAACTGTTTTTT
CDR3aa: CASGRYNEKLFF

d_gene: .
v_gene: TRBV2
abundance: .
j_gene: TRBJ2-2
CDR3nt: TGTGCCAGCAGTGAGAGTCCCGGGGAGCTGTTTTTT
CDR3aa: CASSESPGELFF

d_gene: TRBD1
v_gene: TRBV29-1
abundance: .
j_gene: TRBJ2-3
CDR3nt: TGCAGCGTTGGAGACAGGGACCCAGATACGCAGTATTTT
CDR3aa: CSVGDRDPDTQYF

d_gene: .
v_gene: TRBV28
abundance: .
j_gene: TRBJ1-6
CDR3nt: TGTGCCAGCCTCGGCGGGAATTCACCCCTCCACTTT
CDR3aa: CASLGGNSPLHF

d_gene: .
v_gene: TRBV4-1
abundance: .
j_gene: TRBJ1-2
CDR3nt: TGCGCCAGCAGCCTCCGGGACACCCTTGACTATGGCTACACCTTC
CDR3aa: CASSLRDTLDYGYTF

d_gene: TRBD1
v_gene: TRBV7-3
abundance: .
j_gene: TRBJ2-2
CDR3nt: TGTGCCAGCAGCGACGGGACAGGGACCGGGGAGCTGTTTTTT
CDR3aa: CASSDGTGTGELFF

d_gene: TRBD1
v_gene: TRBV18
abundance: .
j_gene: TRBJ2-1
CDR3nt: TGTGCCAGCTCACCACTAGCCCTCGGGACAGGGTCTTACAATGAGCAGTTCTTC
CDR3aa: CASSPLALGTGSYNEQFF

d_gene: .
v_gene: TRBV29-1
abundance: .
j_gene: TRBJ1-2
CDR3nt: TGCAGCGCTCGGACAGAAGGCTACACCTTC
CDR3aa: CSARTEGYTF

d_gene: TRBD1
v_gene: TRBV28
abundance: .
j_gene: TRBJ1-4
CDR3nt: TGTGCCAGCACCATGCAGGGGGCTAATGAAAAACTGTTTTTT
CDR3aa: CASTMQGANEKLFF

d_gene: .
v_gene: TRBV14
abundance: .
j_gene: TRBJ1-2
CDR3nt: TGTGCCAGCACCTCATGGAGGGGCAGGGGCTACACCTTC
CDR3aa: CASTSWRGRGYTF

d_gene: .
v_gene: TRBV7-2
abundance: few
j_gene: TRBJ2-1
CDR3nt: TGTGCCAGCACCCCCCCGACGGACAATGAGCAGTTCTTC
CDR3aa: CASTPPTDNEQFF

d_gene: .
v_gene: TRBV11-2
abundance: few
j_gene: TRBJ1-2
CDR3nt: TGTGCCAGCAGCTTAGGCGAGTATGGCTACACCTTC
CDR3aa: CASSLGEYGYTF

d_gene: TRBD2
v_gene: TRBV10-2
abundance: .
j_gene: TRBJ2-3
CDR3nt: TGCGCCAGCAGTGAGAGCGGGGGGGCTTCAGATACGCAGTATTTT
CDR3aa: CASSESGGASDTQYF

d_gene: .
v_gene: TRBV27
abundance: .
j_gene: TRBJ2-5
CDR3nt: TGTGCCAGCAGTTTCAATCTCCCAGGCAGGGCCCGGGGGACCCAGTACTTC
CDR3aa: CASSFNLPGRARGTQYF

d_gene: .
v_gene: TRBV2
abundance: .
j_gene: TRBJ1-3
CDR3nt: TGTGCCAGCAGCCCGCCAGGATCTCTTGGAAACACCATATATTTT
CDR3aa: CASSPPGSLGNTIYF

d_gene: .
v_gene: TRBV5-1
abundance: .
j_gene: TRBJ1-6
CDR3nt: TGCGCCAGCAGCTTGGAAGGGGTAGGTTCACCCCTCCACTTT
CDR3aa: CASSLEGVGSPLHF

d_gene: .
v_gene: TRBV2
abundance: .
j_gene: TRBJ1-2
CDR3nt: TGTGCCAGATGGACTCTGAACTATGGCTACACCTTC
CDR3aa: CARWTLNYGYTF

d_gene: TRBD1
v_gene: TRBV5-3
abundance: .
j_gene: TRBJ2-1
CDR3nt: TGTGCCAGAAGCGGCCGGACAGGCCTTTGGGGGTTTGGGGACAATGAGCAGTTCTTC
CDR3aa: CARSGRTGLWGFGDNEQFF

d_gene: .
v_gene: TRBV2
abundance: .
j_gene: TRBJ1-1
CDR3nt: TGTGCCAGCAGGGAGACCCGACAGTCCACTGAAGCTTTCTTT
CDR3aa: CASRETRQSTEAFF

d_gene: TRBD1
v_gene: TRBV18
abundance: .
j_gene: TRBJ1-2
CDR3nt: TGTGCCAGCTCACCATATACAGGACAGGGACGGACTAACTATGGCTACACCTTC
CDR3aa: CASSPYTGQGRTNYGYTF

d_gene: .
v_gene: TRBV5-4
abundance: .
j_gene: TRBJ1-3
CDR3nt: TGTGCCAGCAGCTCCAGCCAGTTCTCTGGAAACACCATATATTTT
CDR3aa: CASSSSQFSGNTIYF

d_gene: .
v_gene: TRBV6-4
abundance: .
j_gene: TRBJ1-4
CDR3nt: TGTGCCAGCAGTGACGGGCAGGGTGCTGCTAATGAAAAACTGTTTTTT
CDR3aa: CASSDGQGAANEKLFF

d_gene: .
v_gene: TRBV3-1/TRBV3-2
abundance: .
j_gene: TRBJ1-5
CDR3nt: TGTGCCAGCAGCCAACAGGGAGACCAGCCCCAGCATTTT
CDR3aa: CASSQQGDQPQHF

d_gene: .
v_gene: TRBV10-1
abundance: .
j_gene: TRBJ1-1
CDR3nt: TGCGCCAGCAGTGAAATCCCCTGGACTGAAGCTTTCTTT
CDR3aa: CASSEIPWTEAFF

d_gene: .
v_gene: TRBV29-1
abundance: .
j_gene: TRBJ1-3
CDR3nt: TGCAGCGTTGGGCCAGGCTCCGGCTCTGGAAACACCATATATTTT
CDR3aa: CSVGPGSGSGNTIYF

d_gene: TRBD1
v_gene: TRBV29-1
abundance: .
j_gene: TRBJ2-5
CDR3nt: TGCAGCGCCTGGGGACAGGAGGGGGCCGAGACCCAGTACTTC
CDR3aa: CSAWGQEGAETQYF

d_gene: TRBD2
v_gene: TRBV7-6
abundance: .
j_gene: TRBJ2-5
CDR3nt: TGTGCCAGCAGCCCTCGGGGGGTAAAAGGTCAAGAGACCCAGTACTTC
CDR3aa: CASSPRGVKGQETQYF

d_gene: .
v_gene: TRBV24-1
abundance: .
j_gene: TRBJ2-1
CDR3nt: TGTGCCACCAGGGATACAGGGAGTCGGTACAATGAGCAGTTCTTC
CDR3aa: CATRDTGSRYNEQFF

d_gene: .
v_gene: TRBV28
abundance: .
j_gene: TRBJ1-1
CDR3nt: TGTGCCAGCAGTTTCCAATTCCGGGTTAATACTGAAGCTTTCTTT
CDR3aa: CASSFQFRVNTEAFF

d_gene: .
v_gene: TRBV29-1
abundance: .
j_gene: TRBJ1-1
CDR3nt: TGCAGCGTTCGAAGGGCGGGGGCTGAAGCTTTCTTT
CDR3aa: CSVRRAGAEAFF

d_gene: .
v_gene: TRBV6-6
abundance: once
j_gene: TRBJ1-1
CDR3nt: TGTGCCAGCAAGACTGGAGGAGGGACTGAAGCTTTCTTT
CDR3aa: CASKTGGGTEAFF

d_gene: .
v_gene: TRBV7-8
abundance: .
j_gene: TRBJ1-2
CDR3nt: TGTGCCAGCAGCTTAGCCAGGGAAGGCGGCTACACCTTC
CDR3aa: CASSLAREGGYTF

d_gene: .
v_gene: TRBV19
abundance: few
j_gene: TRBJ1-5
CDR3nt: TGTGCCAGTAGTACCCTGGGGACAAATCAGCCCCAGCATTTT
CDR3aa: CASSTLGTNQPQHF

d_gene: .
v_gene: TRBV10-1
abundance: .
j_gene: TRBJ2-6
CDR3nt: TGCGCCAGCAGCCCCGGGGGTGTCAGGGCCAACGTCCTGACTTTC
CDR3aa: CASSPGGVRANVLTF

d_gene: TRBD1
v_gene: TRBV24-1
abundance: .
j_gene: TRBJ2-2
CDR3nt: TGTGCCACCAGTGATTTGGAGACAGGGACCACCGGGGAGCTGTTTTTT
CDR3aa: CATSDLETGTTGELFF